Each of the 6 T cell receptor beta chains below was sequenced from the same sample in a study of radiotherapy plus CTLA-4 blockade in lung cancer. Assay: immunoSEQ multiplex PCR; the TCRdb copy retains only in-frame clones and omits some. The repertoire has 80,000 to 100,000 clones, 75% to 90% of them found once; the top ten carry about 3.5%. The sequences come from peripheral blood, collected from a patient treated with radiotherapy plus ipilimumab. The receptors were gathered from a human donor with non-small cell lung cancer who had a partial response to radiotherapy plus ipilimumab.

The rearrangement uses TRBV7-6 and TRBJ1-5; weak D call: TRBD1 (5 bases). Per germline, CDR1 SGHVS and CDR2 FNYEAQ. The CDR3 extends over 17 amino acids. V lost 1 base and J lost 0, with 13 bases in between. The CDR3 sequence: CASSLGGPGLSNQPQHF. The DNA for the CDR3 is TGTGCCAGCAGCTTAGGGGGCCCCGGTCTTAGCAATCAGCCCCAGCATTTT.

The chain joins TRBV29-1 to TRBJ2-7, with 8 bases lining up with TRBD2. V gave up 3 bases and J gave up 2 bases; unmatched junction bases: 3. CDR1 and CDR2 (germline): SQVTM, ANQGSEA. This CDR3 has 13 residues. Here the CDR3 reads CSVELAGPYEQYF. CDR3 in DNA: TGCAGCGTTGAGCTAGCGGGCCCCTACGAGCAGTACTTC.

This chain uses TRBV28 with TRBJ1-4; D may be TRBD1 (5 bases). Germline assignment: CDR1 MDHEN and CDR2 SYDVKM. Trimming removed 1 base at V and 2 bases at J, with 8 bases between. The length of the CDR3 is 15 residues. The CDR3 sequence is CASSLSGVTNEKLFF. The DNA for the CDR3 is TGTGCCAGCAGTTTATCGGGGGTGACTAATGAAAAACTGTTTTTT.

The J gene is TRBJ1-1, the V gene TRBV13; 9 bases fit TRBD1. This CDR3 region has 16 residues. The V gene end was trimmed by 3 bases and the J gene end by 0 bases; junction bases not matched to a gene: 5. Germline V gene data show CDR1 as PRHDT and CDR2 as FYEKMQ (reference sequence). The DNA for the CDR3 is TGTGCCAGCAGCTTCGACAGGGGGGTACTGAACACTGAAGCTTTCTTT. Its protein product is CASSFDRGVLNTEAFF.

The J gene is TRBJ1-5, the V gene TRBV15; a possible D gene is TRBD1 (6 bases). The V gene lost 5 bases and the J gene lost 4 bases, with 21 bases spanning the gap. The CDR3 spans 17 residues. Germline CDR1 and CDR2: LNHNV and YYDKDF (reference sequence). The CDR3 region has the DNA TGTGCCACCAGCCCGGCCGCTCGGCCCAGGGGAAATCAGCCCCAGCATTTT. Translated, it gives CATSPAARPRGNQPQHF.

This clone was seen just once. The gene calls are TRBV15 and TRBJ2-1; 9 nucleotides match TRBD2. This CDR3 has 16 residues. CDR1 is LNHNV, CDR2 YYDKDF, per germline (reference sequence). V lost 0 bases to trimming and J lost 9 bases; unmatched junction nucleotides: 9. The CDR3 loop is CATSRDLAGYSSEQFF. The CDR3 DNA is TGTGCCACCAGCAGAGATCTAGCGGGATATAGTAGTGAGCAGTTCTTC.